Shown below are 29 T cell receptor beta chains from a single sample sequenced in a study of blood T cell repertoires in COVID-19. Sequencing used immunoSEQ multiplex PCR; TCRdb keeps in-frame clones, though not all of them. The table lists approximately 220,000 clones, about nine tenths of them singletons, with around 2.2% in the top ten. The sequenced sample was peripheral blood. Source of these receptors: a woman aged 45-59 years with acute or convalescent COVID-19.

The chain has TRBV5-4 and TRBJ1-1, with TRBD1 matching 8 bases. V shed 4 bases and J 12 bases; nucleotides not matched to a gene: 8. The CDR3 totals 12 residues. Germline V gene sequence: CDR1 SGHNT, CDR2 YYREEE (reference sequence). CDR3 sequence: CASSDTGTGTFF. The CDR3 region has the DNA TGTGCCAGCAGCGACACCGGGACAGGAACTTTCTTT.

This chain connects TRBV4-3 to TRBJ1-4, with TRBD1 matching over 8 bases. Germline V gene lookup returns CDR1 LGHNA and CDR2 YSLEER. The junction had 3 bases not matched to a gene; V was cut back by 1 base and J by 8 bases. The CDR3 is made up of 14 amino acids. The CDR3 nucleotides read TGCGCCAGCAGCCAAGCAGGGGGCCGCGAAAAACTGTTTTTT. Its protein product is CASSQAGGREKLFF.

The chain combines TRBV20-1 with TRBJ2-7; TRBD2 matches 8 bases. The CDR3 totals 15 residues. Per the germline V gene, CDR1 is DFQATT and CDR2 is SNEGSKA (reference sequence). The V and J ends lost 3 bases and 2 bases, in that order; junction bases with no gene match: 9. The CDR3 protein is CSASQSSGLAYEQYF. The CDR3 region has the DNA TGCAGTGCTAGTCAGTCTAGCGGGCTCGCCTACGAGCAGTACTTC.

Here the CDR3 reads CASSYRGDNSPLHF. Here the CDR3 DNA reads TGTGCCAGCAGTTACCGGGGTGATAATTCACCCCTCCACTTT. The gene calls are TRBV6-5 and TRBJ1-6; D is unclear. Trimming cost V 2 bases and J 5 bases, with 7 bases left between them. The CDR3 is made up of 14 amino acids. The germline V gene has CDR1 MNHEY and CDR2 SVGAGI.

This sequence joins TRBV5-1 and TRBJ2-7; 9 bases align to TRBD1. V was clipped by 9 bases and J by 4 bases; unmatched bases: 8. Germline CDR1 SGHRS, CDR2 YFSETQ. The CDR3 length is 13 residues. The CDR3 nucleotides read TGCGCCACCTCCAGGACAGGGGAGTACGAGCAGTACTTC. Amino acids: CATSRTGEYEQYF.

V and J are TRBV6-5 and TRBJ1-2; 10 nucleotides match TRBD1. V dropped 3 bases and J dropped 4; count of bases not matched to a gene: 5. CDR1 is MNHEY, CDR2 SVGAGI, per germline. This CDR3 spans 15 amino acids. CDR3 sequence: CASSYSTGGIYGYTF. In DNA, the CDR3 is TGTGCCAGCAGTTATTCGACAGGGGGCATCTATGGCTACACCTTC.

The gene calls are TRBV2 and TRBJ1-1, with D tentatively TRBD1 (6 bases). The V end was cut by 8 bases, the J end by 4 bases, with 17 bases between. The germline V gene has CDR1 SNHLY and CDR2 FYNNEI. This CDR3 has 14 amino acids. The CDR3 reads CASARDPGATEAFF. The CDR3 region has the DNA TGTGCCAGCGCCCGGGACCCAGGGGCCACTGAAGCTTTCTTT.

This clone was counted a few times. The chain employs TRBV5-4 and TRBJ2-2, with 11 bases that match TRBD2. This CDR3 has 16 residues. V gave up 0 bases and J gave up 6 bases; unmatched junction bases: 4. CDR1 is SGHNT, CDR2 YYREEE, per germline (reference sequence). CDR3 nucleotide sequence: TGTGCCAGCAGCTTGGTGGTAGCGGGAGGGCCCGGGGAGCTGTTTTTT. It specifies CASSLVVAGGPGELFF.

The V call is TRBV18, the J call TRBJ1-3; tentatively, D is TRBD1 (6 bases). Germline V CDR1 and CDR2: KGHSH, LQKENI. The V gene lost 5 bases and the J gene lost 0 bases, with 11 bases spanning the gap. The CDR3 has 15 amino acids. The CDR3 region has the DNA TGTGCCAGCTCATCCGGACAGATCTCTGGAAACACCATATATTTT. Its protein product is CASSSGQISGNTIYF.

The genes are TRBV24-1 and TRBJ2-7, with D unresolved. Trimming left V 5 bases short and J 3 bases short, with 7 bases between. The CDR3 spans 12 residues. Germline lookup yields CDR1 KGHDR and CDR2 SFDVKD. CDR3 coding DNA: TGTGCCACCAGTGGCAACGGCTACGAGCAGTACTTC. This sequence encodes CATSGNGYEQYF.

Points on this clone: Within the sample, other DNA sequences also encode this same CDR3. The V call is TRBV7-9, the J call TRBJ2-7, with a tentative D call TRBD2 (6 bases). CDR1 and CDR2 from the germline V gene are SEHNR and FQNEAQ (reference sequence). The CDR3 consists of 13 residues. V was trimmed by 5 bases and J by 3 bases, leaving 11 bases between them. CDR3 bases: TGTGCCAGCAGCCCTTCCGGGGGCTACGAGCAGTACTTC. It is translated as CASSPSGGYEQYF. The full variable domain, with the rest looked up from reference TRBV7-9 and TRBJ2-7, is DTGVSQNPRHKITKRGQNVTFRCDPISEHNRLYWYRQTLGQGPEFLTYFQNEAQLEKSRLLSDRFSAERPKGSFSTLEIQRTEQGDSAMYLCASSPSGGYEQYFGPGTRLTVT.

The chain combines TRBV29-1 with TRBJ2-5, with a tentative D call TRBD2 (5 bases). This CDR3 is 12 amino acids long. Trimming removed 3 bases from V and 1 base from J, with 6 bases in between. CDR1 and CDR2 (germline): SQVTM, ANQGSEA. The CDR3 bases are TGCAGCGTTGATGAGGGCCAAGAGACCCAGTACTTC. This sequence encodes CSVDEGQETQYF.

The chain is built from TRBV9 and TRBJ2-7; D possibly corresponds to TRBD2 (5 bases). Trimming took off 4 bases at V and 1 base at J, with 12 bases between the two ends. The CDR3 extends over 14 amino acids. Germline V gives CDR1 SGDLS, CDR2 YYNGEE. The CDR3 region is CASSPGGQSYEQYF. The CDR3 nucleotides read TGTGCCAGCAGCCCCGGAGGTCAGTCCTACGAGCAGTACTTC.

The V and J genes are TRBV11-3 and TRBJ1-4; perhaps TRBD1 as D (5 bases). The ends were cut back, 5 bases at V and 5 bases at J, with 12 bases in the middle. Germline V gives CDR1 SGHNT, CDR2 YENEEA. CDR3 length: 14 amino acids. The CDR3 protein is CASSPRVLNEKLFF. The CDR3 DNA sequence: TGTGCCAGCAGCCCCAGGGTCCTAAATGAAAAACTGTTTTTT. Using reference TRBV11-3 and TRBJ1-4 for the parts outside the CDR3, the full variable domain is EAGVVQSPRYKIIEKKQPVAFWCNPISGHNTLYWYLQNLGQGPELLIRYENEEAVDDSQLPKDRFSAERLKGVDSTLKIQPAELGDSAVYLCASSPRVLNEKLFFGSGTQLSVL.

This clone was counted a single time. This chain connects TRBV5-4 to TRBJ1-2, with TRBD1 matching 7 bases. CDR1 is SGHNT and CDR2 is YYREEE in the germline V gene (reference sequence). V lost 1 base, J lost 4 bases, and 4 bases stayed unmatched. The CDR3 has 14 amino acids. The CDR3, as DNA: TGTGCCAGCAGCTTGCAGGGGGTTGGCTATGGCTACACCTTC. Translation: CASSLQGVGYGYTF.

The chain recombines TRBV15 with TRBJ1-6; D gene uncertain. Germline lookup yields CDR1 LNHNV and CDR2 YYDKDF (reference sequence). The CDR3 length is 15 residues. Trimming cost V 5 bases and J 0 bases, with 8 bases left between them. CDR3 DNA sequence: TGTGCCACCAGCTACAGCAGCTCCTATAATTCACCCCTCCACTTT. It specifies CATSYSSSYNSPLHF.

This rearrangement joins TRBV5-1 to TRBJ2-1; 11 positions agree with TRBD1. The CDR3 contains 20 residues. Unmatched junction bases numbered 19, after V lost 4 bases and J lost 4 bases. Germline V gene data show CDR1 as SGHRS and CDR2 as YFSETQ. CDR3 in DNA: TGCGCCAGCAGCCATATCGGGACAGGGGGGAGAATTGACCTGTACAATGAGCAGTTCTTC. It codes for CASSHIGTGGRIDLYNEQFF.

The chain has TRBV7-3 and TRBJ2-1; D gene uncertain. The germline V gene encodes CDR1 SGHTA and CDR2 FQGTGA. Trimming removed 2 bases from V and 6 bases from J, with 11 bases in between. The CDR3 runs to 14 residues. CDR3 loop: CASSLAAWSNEQFF. CDR3 nucleotide sequence: TGTGCCAGCAGCTTAGCCGCCTGGAGCAATGAGCAGTTCTTC.

The chain has TRBV9 and TRBJ2-2, with D possibly being TRBD1 (5 bases). The ends were cut back, 6 bases at V and 1 base at J, with 22 bases in the middle. This CDR3 has 18 amino acids. From germline, CDR1 is SGDLS and CDR2 YYNGEE. CDR3 DNA: TGTGCCAGCATCGAGGATTTGTCGAGACAGATGAACACCGGGGAGCTGTTTTTT. This gives the protein CASIEDLSRQMNTGELFF.

The chain couples TRBV18 to TRBJ2-1; 12 bases fit TRBD2. Trimming at V came to 3 bases and at J to 6 bases, leaving 6 bases not matched to a gene. This CDR3 comprises 16 residues. The V gene's germline CDR1 is KGHSH and CDR2 LQKENI. The CDR3 here is CASSPNLAGGPNEQFF. The CDR3 coding sequence is TGTGCCAGCTCACCTAATCTAGCGGGGGGGCCCAATGAGCAGTTCTTC.

The table lists this clone with a count of one. The DNA of the CDR3 is TGTGCCTGCAAACAGGGTCCGACCTACGAGCAGTACTTC. Protein product: CACKQGPTYEQYF. The chain recombines TRBV19 with TRBJ2-7; D possibly corresponds to TRBD1 (6 bases). V lost 11 bases and J 2 bases, leaving 16 bases between the germline ends. This CDR3 has 13 amino acids. Looked up from germline, CDR1 is LNHDA and CDR2 is SQIVND (reference sequence).

V usage is TRBV3-1 (or the pseudogene TRBV3-2) and J usage is TRBJ1-1, with 7 bases identical to TRBD1. Germline V gene data show CDR1 as LGHDT and CDR2 as YNNKEL (reference sequence). The CDR3 length is 15 residues. J was trimmed by 11 bases and V by 0 bases; bases with no gene match: 12. CDR3 DNA: TGTGCCAGCAGCCAAGATCGGACAGGCAATCTCGTGGCTTTCTTT. It yields the protein CASSQDRTGNLVAFF.

The V gene is TRBV5-1, the J gene TRBJ1-1; the D gene is possibly TRBD1 (5 bases). Trimming took off 0 bases at V and 0 bases at J, with 15 bases between the two ends. This CDR3 region has 17 residues. Germline V gene sequence: CDR1 SGHRS, CDR2 YFSETQ. CDR3 bases: TGCGCCAGCAGCTTGGGAGTGGCAGGGCCGATGAACACTGAAGCTTTCTTT. This encodes CASSLGVAGPMNTEAFF.

This clone was seen once. The V gene is TRBV11-3, the J gene TRBJ2-7; TRBD1 matches at 12 bases. The CDR3 covers 15 residues. CDR1 is SGHNT, CDR2 YENEEA, per germline. V lost 4 bases and J lost 6; bases outside the gene matches: 7. The CDR3 is CASSSWAGQGAEQYF. DNA for the CDR3: TGTGCCAGCAGCTCATGGGCGGGACAGGGGGCCGAGCAGTACTTC.

The V and J genes are TRBV11-3 and TRBJ2-5; 13 bases match TRBD2. Germline V gene data show CDR1 as SGHNT and CDR2 as YENEEA. The CDR3 consists of 16 residues. The ends lost 2 bases at V and 4 bases at J; junction bases unmatched: 4. The CDR3 coding sequence is TGTGCCAGCAGCTTAAGGACTAGCGGGGGCGGAGAGACCCAGTACTTC. It yields the protein CASSLRTSGGGETQYF.

The chain carries TRBV4-1 and TRBJ2-1; 9 bases align to TRBD1. J gave up 0 bases and V 6 bases, and 6 bases lay outside the gene matches. This CDR3 contains 16 residues. Germline V CDR1 and CDR2: MGHRA, YSYEKL. DNA of the CDR3: TGCGCCAGCAGAAAAGGACAGGGGAGCTCCTACAATGAGCAGTTCTTC. Translating gives CASRKGQGSSYNEQFF.

The chain employs TRBV9 and TRBJ1-1; D is uncertain. V was trimmed by 0 bases and J by 0 bases, leaving 9 bases between them. Germline V CDR1 and CDR2: SGDLS, YYNGEE. There are 15 residues in the CDR3. In nucleotides, the CDR3 is TGTGCCAGCAGCGTAGACGGTAGCATGAACACTGAAGCTTTCTTT. Translated: CASSVDGSMNTEAFF.

This chain connects TRBV12-3 or TRBV12-4 to TRBJ1-2; 9 positions match TRBD1. The CDR3 is made up of 13 amino acids. J lost 4 bases, V lost 8 bases, and 5 bases had no gene match. The CDR3 here is CASRPDRGYGYTF. The DNA of the CDR3 is TGTGCCAGCCGACCGGACAGGGGCTATGGCTACACCTTC.

The chain employs TRBV19 and TRBJ1-2; 8 nucleotides match TRBD1. Germline V gene lookup returns CDR1 LNHDA and CDR2 SQIVND (reference sequence). Trimming removed 4 bases from V and 5 bases from J; junction bases left unmatched: 12. The CDR3 extends over 16 amino acids. This chain's CDR3 is CASSKGQGAASYGYTF. DNA for the CDR3: TGTGCCAGTAGTAAGGGGCAGGGGGCCGCAAGTTATGGCTACACCTTC.